Shown below are 7 T cell receptor beta chains from a single sample sequenced in a study of shared clonotypes between healthy human individuals. Assay: immunoSEQ multiplex PCR; the TCRdb copy retains only in-frame clones and omits some. This table has roughly 120,000 clones, around 66% appearing once. The sample taken for sequencing was memory CD8+ T cells sorted from blood. The sample's subset: CD45RO+ cells pooled with CCR7-negative TemRA cells. Receptors originate from a young woman in good health.

The rearrangement links TRBV4-2 to TRBJ2-6, with D unresolved. Germline values: CDR1 LGHNA, CDR2 YNFKEQ. Trimming cost V 5 bases and J 0 bases, with 11 bases left between them. The CDR3 is made up of 16 amino acids. This CDR3 reads CASSLASFSGANVLTF. CDR3 coding DNA: TGTGCCAGCAGCTTGGCTTCGTTCTCTGGGGCCAACGTCCTGACTTTC.

The chain recombines TRBV14 with TRBJ1-4; D perhaps matches TRBD1 (5 bases). The CDR3 is 14 amino acids. The germline V gene encodes CDR1 SGHDN and CDR2 FVKESK. V was trimmed by 1 base and J by 8 bases, leaving 11 bases between them. CDR3: CASSQGPGREKLFF. CDR3 bases: TGTGCCAGCAGCCAAGGGCCAGGGCGAGAAAAACTGTTTTTT. Combining the CDR3 with reference TRBV14 and TRBJ1-4 gives the whole variable domain EAGVTQFPSHSVIEKGQTVTLRCDPISGHDNLYWYRRVMGKEIKFLLHFVKESKQDESGMPNNRFLAERTGGTYSTLKVQPAELEDSGVYFCASSQGPGREKLFFGSGTQLSVL.

Only a few counts were recorded for this clone. The CDR3 spells CAGSRLAEETQYF. The CDR3 region has the DNA TGTGCCGGCTCTCGTCTAGCGGAAGAGACCCAGTACTTC. This chain uses TRBV6-1 with TRBJ2-5; TRBD2 agrees at 7 bases. Trimming removed 11 bases from V and 3 bases from J; junction bases left unmatched: 9. Germline values: CDR1 MNHNS, CDR2 SASEGT. This CDR3 region has 13 residues.

This clone was seen ten or more times. J is TRBJ1-1 and V is TRBV7-9; the D gene is possibly TRBD1 (5 bases). The CDR3 covers 14 residues. CDR1 and CDR2 from the germline V gene are SEHNR and FQNEAQ (reference sequence). Deletions cut 2 bases from V and 6 bases from J, with 13 bases between. The CDR3 region is CASSLPRGGSEAFF. Here the CDR3 DNA reads TGTGCCAGCAGCTTACCCCGGGGCGGGTCTGAAGCTTTCTTT. Full variable domain (remainder filled in from reference TRBV7-9 and TRBJ1-1): DTGVSQNPRHKITKRGQNVTFRCDPISEHNRLYWYRQTLGQGPEFLTYFQNEAQLEKSRLLSDRFSAERPKGSFSTLEIQRTEQGDSAMYLCASSLPRGGSEAFFGQGTRLTVV.

This clone was detected only a few times. The chain couples TRBV6-4 to TRBJ2-2; D possibly corresponds to TRBD2 (6 bases). V lost 4 bases and J lost 3, with 6 bases in between. In germline, CDR1 is MRHNA, CDR2 SNTAGT. The CDR3 runs 13 residues. The CDR3 DNA reads as TGTGCCAGCAGTGCTAGCGACACCGGGGAGCTGTTTTTT. Translated, it gives CASSASDTGELFF.

V gene TRBV29-1 combines with J gene TRBJ2-5, with a possible D match to TRBD2 (6 bases). Deletions cut 7 bases from V and 11 bases from J, with 29 bases between. CDR3 length: 15 residues. Per the germline V gene, CDR1 is SQVTM and CDR2 is ANQGSEA. The CDR3 DNA is TGCAGCGCTTCTCCCCTCGGGAGCGATCTTTATGAGCAGTACTTC. Protein product: CSASPLGSDLYEQYF.

The V call is TRBV11-2, the J call TRBJ1-1; 9 nucleotides match TRBD1. Losses at the gene ends were 3 bases for V and 6 bases for J; bases not matched to a gene: 8. Germline V gene data show CDR1 as SGHAT and CDR2 as FQNNGV. The CDR3 contains 15 residues. CDR3 residues: CASSFTSGTGSEAFF. CDR3 nucleotide sequence: TGTGCCAGCAGCTTCACCTCCGGGACAGGGTCTGAAGCTTTCTTT.